This entry lists 3 T cell receptor beta chains sequenced from one sample in a study of T cells expressing NK-cell markers. One entry per CDR3 protein, without DNA, is what TCRdb gives after re-calling the 5' RACE reads. This sample's table reports more than 250,000 distinct CDR3 sequences. Sample: blood T cells: a sorted CD56 or NKG2C T cell subset, CD4+ or CD8+ T cells, or bulk PBMC T cells (not recorded which). The receptor set was obtained from a young man in good health.

The chain couples TRBV5-6 to TRBJ2-1; TCRdb calls TRBD2, which cannot be checked without DNA. The CDR3 extends over 15 amino acids. Germline V gene sequence: CDR1 SGHDT, CDR2 YYEEEE. CDR3 amino acids: CASNFRTSGHNEQFF.

This chain joins TRBV6-1 and TRBJ2-5; TCRdb gives TRBD2 as the D gene, but with no DNA this cannot be confirmed. The CDR3 is 15 amino acids. The germline CDR1 and CDR2 sequences are MNHNS and SASEGT. The CDR3 protein is CASSLWEGPGETQYF.

J is TRBJ1-1 and V is TRBV12-3 or TRBV12-4. The CDR3 consists of 14 residues. The chain's CDR3 is CASTNGPVNTEAFF.